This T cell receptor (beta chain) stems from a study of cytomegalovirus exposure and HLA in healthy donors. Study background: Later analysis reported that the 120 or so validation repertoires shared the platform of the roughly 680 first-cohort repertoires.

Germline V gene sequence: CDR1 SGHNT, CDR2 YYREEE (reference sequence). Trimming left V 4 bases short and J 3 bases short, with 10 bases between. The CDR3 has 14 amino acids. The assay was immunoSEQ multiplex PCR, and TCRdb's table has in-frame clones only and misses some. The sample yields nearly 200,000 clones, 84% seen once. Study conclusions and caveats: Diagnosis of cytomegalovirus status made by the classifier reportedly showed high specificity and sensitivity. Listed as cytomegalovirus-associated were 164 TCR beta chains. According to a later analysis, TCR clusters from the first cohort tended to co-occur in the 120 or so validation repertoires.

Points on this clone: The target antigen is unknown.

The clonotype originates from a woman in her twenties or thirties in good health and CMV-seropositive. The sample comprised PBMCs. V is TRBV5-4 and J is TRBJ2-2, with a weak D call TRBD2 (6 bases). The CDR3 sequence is CASSLGTHTGELFF. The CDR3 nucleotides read TGTGCCAGCAGCCTCGGGACTCACACCGGGGAGCTGTTTTTT.